This entry lists 27 T cell receptor beta chains sequenced from one sample in a study of blood T cell repertoires in COVID-19. Using immunoSEQ multiplex PCR, the repertoire was profiled, and TCRdb retains in-frame clones only, with some absent. The sample shows around 200,000 clones, under 90% of them seen only once. The sequencing sample was made of peripheral blood. The receptors stem from an older man with acute or convalescent COVID-19.

The V call is TRBV19, the J call TRBJ2-1, with TRBD2 identical over 11 bases. In germline, CDR1 is LNHDA, CDR2 SQIVND (reference sequence). The CDR3 contains 16 residues. Trimming took 5 bases from V and 4 from J; bases not matched to a gene: 7. The CDR3 DNA sequence: TGTGCCAGTAGTCCGGGAGGACTAGCGGGTTACAATGAGCAGTTCTTC. This sequence encodes CASSPGGLAGYNEQFF. Supplemented by reference TRBV19 and TRBJ2-1, the full variable domain reads DGGITQSPKYLFRKEGQNVTLSCEQNLNHDAMYWYRQDPGQGLRLIYYSQIVNDFQKGDIAEGYSVSREKKESFPLTVTSAQKNPTAFYLCASSPGGLAGYNEQFFGPGTRLTVL.

The V call is TRBV5-1, the J call TRBJ2-4; 7 bases agree with TRBD2. The CDR3 covers 16 residues. The germline CDR1 and CDR2 sequences are SGHRS and YFSETQ. V shed 3 bases and J 5 bases; nucleotides not matched to a gene: 11. The CDR3 DNA sequence: TGCGCCAGCAGCTGGGGTTGGGCGGGAGTGGAAAACATTCAGTACTTC. This codes for CASSWGWAGVENIQYF. The full variable domain, in which reference TRBV5-1 and TRBJ2-4 provide the parts outside the CDR3, is KAGVTQTPRYLIKTRGQQVTLSCSPISGHRSVSWYQQTPGQGLQFLFEYFSETQRNKGNFPGRFSGRQFSNSRSEMNVSTLELGDSALYLCASSWGWAGVENIQYFGAGTRLSVL.

This clone was counted once. The chain combines TRBV2 with TRBJ2-4; D remains ambiguous. The V end lost 2 bases, the J end lost 6 bases, and 8 bases lay between the germline ends. The CDR3 runs to 13 residues. Germline assignment: CDR1 SNHLY and CDR2 FYNNEI. CDR3 loop: CASSEQRGNIQYF. In nucleotides, the CDR3 is TGTGCCAGCAGTGAACAGCGAGGAAACATTCAGTACTTC.

The gene calls are TRBV11-3 and TRBJ2-7; 9 bases agree with TRBD2. The V gene's germline CDR1 is SGHNT and CDR2 YENEEA. The CDR3 runs 15 residues. V gave up 0 bases and J gave up 3 bases; unmatched junction bases: 3. The CDR3 protein is CASSLDSGRIYEQYV. CDR3 sequence (DNA): TGTGCCAGCAGCTTAGATAGCGGGAGAATCTACGAGCAGTACGTC.

The chain employs TRBV7-2 and TRBJ1-2; the D gene is possibly TRBD1 (6 bases). V dropped 3 bases and J dropped 6 bases, with 11 bases sitting between them. Germline V gene sequence: CDR1 SGHTA, CDR2 FQGNSA. This CDR3 spans 13 amino acids. This chain's CDR3 is CASSFGGTNGYTF. In DNA form, the CDR3 reads TGTGCCAGCAGCTTTGGGGGCACCAATGGCTACACCTTC.

This clone was seen a single time. V gene TRBV5-1 combines with J gene TRBJ1-1; D is possibly TRBD1 (6 bases). The CDR3 has 15 amino acids. Germline values: CDR1 SGHRS, CDR2 YFSETQ. Between the trimmed V and J ends, which lost 0 bases and 4 bases, there was a span of 13 bases. CDR3 residues: CASSLEGGGITEAFF. CDR3 DNA sequence: TGCGCCAGCAGCTTGGAGGGAGGGGGTATCACTGAAGCTTTCTTT.

The chain links TRBV28 to TRBJ2-7, with D possibly matching TRBD2 (6 bases). Germline V CDR1 and CDR2: MDHEN, SYDVKM. This CDR3 is built from 16 residues. Trimming left V 4 bases short and J 1 base short, with 17 bases between. The CDR3: CASSSFGGKISYEQYF. For the CDR3, the DNA is TGTGCCAGCAGTTCATTTGGGGGGAAAATATCCTACGAGCAGTACTTC.

The chain carries TRBV5-1 and TRBJ2-5; D might be TRBD2 (5 bases). Trimming left V 4 bases short and J 4 bases short, with 14 bases between. CDR1 and CDR2 (germline): SGHRS, YFSETQ. CDR3 size: 14 residues. CDR3 nucleotide sequence: TGCGCCAGCAGCCCAGACCCCGGACTAGAGACCCAGTACTTC. Translating gives CASSPDPGLETQYF.

The chain is built from TRBV18 and TRBJ2-5; D remains ambiguous. The CDR3 is 16 residues long. V dropped 2 bases and J dropped 1 base, with 14 bases sitting between them. CDR1 is KGHSH and CDR2 is LQKENI in the germline V gene. CDR3 in amino acids: CASSPRWPGPQETQYF. The DNA for the CDR3 is TGTGCCAGCTCACCAAGGTGGCCAGGTCCCCAAGAGACCCAGTACTTC.

This sequence joins TRBV27 and TRBJ2-1; 13 nucleotides line up with TRBD2. Germline V lookup: CDR1 MNHEY, CDR2 SMNVEV (reference sequence). J gave up 7 bases and V 0 bases, and 0 bases lay outside the gene matches. The CDR3 spans 15 residues. The CDR3 DNA follows: TGTGCCAGCAGTTTATCGGGACTAGCGGGAAATGAGCAGTTCTTC. Protein: CASSLSGLAGNEQFF.

This clone has a single count. This chain uses TRBV5-1 with TRBJ2-5; D is perhaps TRBD1 (7 bases). In germline, CDR1 is SGHRS, CDR2 YFSETQ. V lost 0 bases and J lost 1, with 10 bases in between. CDR3 length: 15 amino acids. This CDR3 is CASSLGGTAQETQYF. CDR3 DNA: TGCGCCAGCAGCTTGGGCGGGACAGCCCAAGAGACCCAGTACTTC.

This rearrangement joins TRBV2 to TRBJ1-4, with no clear D. The CDR3 covers 15 residues. V was pared by 3 bases and J by 3 bases, with 11 bases between. The V gene's germline CDR1 is SNHLY and CDR2 FYNNEI. DNA of the CDR3: TGTGCCAGCAGTGATCGAGGGCTGGCTAATGAAAAACTGTTTTTT. As protein: CASSDRGLANEKLFF.

This sequence joins TRBV7-2 and TRBJ2-1; a weak D match, TRBD2 (6 bases). V lost 5 bases and J lost 0, with 14 bases in between. Germline CDR1 and CDR2: SGHTA and FQGNSA. The CDR3 covers 16 residues. CDR3 region: CASSPHSGSSYNEQFF. In DNA, the CDR3 is TGTGCCAGCAGCCCTCATAGCGGAAGCTCCTACAATGAGCAGTTCTTC.

This chain links TRBV29-1 with TRBJ1-2, with TRBD1 matching 8 bases. The CDR3 runs 18 residues. Losses at the gene ends were 4 bases for V and 7 bases for J; bases not matched to a gene: 23. Germline V CDR1 and CDR2: SQVTM, ANQGSEA. In DNA form, the CDR3 reads TGCAGCGTTGGGTCTCCCGTGGGCAGGGGGCGCAAAGACGGTGGCTACACCTTC. It is translated as CSVGSPVGRGRKDGGYTF.

The gene calls are TRBV2 and TRBJ2-6; TRBD2 agrees at 12 bases. This CDR3 comprises 17 residues. The germline gives CDR1 SNHLY, CDR2 FYNNEI. V lost 5 bases, J lost 3 bases, and 5 bases stayed unmatched. DNA for the CDR3: TGTGCCAGCAGTCCTAGCGGGAGGGCACGTGGGGCCAACGTCCTGACTTTC. This gives the protein CASSPSGRARGANVLTF.

The gene calls are TRBV15 and TRBJ2-7, with TRBD1 identical over 11 bases. This CDR3 has 16 amino acids. Germline CDR1 LNHNV, CDR2 YYDKDF (reference sequence). Trimming removed 1 base from V and 1 base from J; junction bases left unmatched: 3. CDR3 in DNA: TGTGCCACCAGCAGAGTCGGACAGGGGGCTTCCTACGAGCAGTACTTC. Its translation is CATSRVGQGASYEQYF. Full variable domain (remainder filled in from reference TRBV15 and TRBJ2-7): DAMVIQNPRYQVTQFGKPVTLSCSQTLNHNVMYWYQQKSSQAPKLLFHYYDKDFNNEADTPDNFQSRRPNTSFCFLDIRSPGLGDTAMYLCATSRVGQGASYEQYFGPGTRLTVT.

V usage is TRBV11-3 and J usage is TRBJ2-2; D perhaps matches TRBD1 (5 bases). Germline CDR1 reads SGHNT; CDR2 reads YENEEA. This CDR3 spans 15 amino acids. The V end lost 4 bases, the J end lost 7 bases, and 16 bases lay between the germline ends. The DNA for the CDR3 is TGTGCCAGCAGCTCCCAGGGATTATTGGGCGGGGAGCTGTTTTTT. This translates into CASSSQGLLGGELFF.

The rearrangement joins TRBV7-2 to TRBJ2-3; 9 bases map to TRBD2. CDR1 SGHTA and CDR2 FQGNSA come from the germline V gene. V gave up 5 bases and J gave up 0 bases; unmatched junction bases: 3. The CDR3 covers 15 residues. The DNA of the CDR3 is TGTGCCAGCAGCATTAGCGGGGGAAGCACAGATACGCAGTATTTT. Protein product: CASSISGGSTDTQYF.

The DNA of the CDR3 is TGTGCCAGCAGGGCCTATGAGACAGGGATCGGTGAGCAGTTCTTC. Translating it yields CASRAYETGIGEQFF. The genes are TRBV2 and TRBJ2-1; 7 bases are a match to TRBD1. CDR1 and CDR2 from the germline V gene are SNHLY and FYNNEI. CDR3 length equals 15 residues. J lost 9 bases, V lost 6 bases, and 14 bases had no gene match.

The chain joins TRBV28 to TRBJ1-2; no firm D call. CDR3 size: 11 residues. Trimming took off 3 bases at V and 4 bases at J, with 3 bases between the two ends. The germline V gene encodes CDR1 MDHEN and CDR2 SYDVKM. The DNA of the CDR3 is TGTGCCAGCAGTTTGAGCTATGGCTACACCTTC. Residues: CASSLSYGYTF.

As regards this clone: Other DNA sequences from this sample encode an identical CDR3 as well. The chain joins TRBV20-1 to TRBJ2-3, with D hard to call. Germline CDR1 is DFQATT and CDR2 is SNEGSKA (reference sequence). This CDR3 contains 11 residues. Between the trimmed V and J ends, which lost 2 bases and 5 bases, there was a span of 5 bases. The CDR3, as DNA: TGCAGTGCTAGATTTAGAGATACGCAGTATTTT. Its translation: CSARFRDTQYF.

The sample holds one count of this clone. This rearrangement joins TRBV7-8 to TRBJ2-2; 12 bases match TRBD2. The CDR3 loop spans 17 amino acids. V lost 5 bases to trimming and J lost 3 bases; unmatched junction nucleotides: 7. The germline V gene encodes CDR1 SGHVS and CDR2 FQNEAQ. The CDR3 loop reads CASSRDGTSGYTGELFF. The CDR3 DNA reads TGTGCCAGCAGCCGAGATGGGACTAGCGGGTACACCGGGGAGCTGTTTTTT.

The table lists this clone with a few counts. The chain recombines TRBV15 with TRBJ2-1, with 14 positions matching TRBD2. Per the germline V gene, CDR1 is LNHNV and CDR2 is YYDKDF (reference sequence). V gave up 3 bases and J gave up 3 bases; unmatched junction bases: 7. There are 18 residues in the CDR3. The CDR3 DNA reads TGTGCCACCAGCAGGGGGACTAGCGGGGGACTATACTACAATGAGCAGTTCTTC. Translation: CATSRGTSGGLYYNEQFF.

The rearrangement uses TRBV25-1 and TRBJ2-7; D perhaps matches TRBD2 (9 bases). There are 18 residues in the CDR3. Germline CDR1 reads MGHDK; CDR2 reads SYGVNS. Trimming left V 4 bases short and J 1 base short, with 23 bases between. The CDR3 bases are TGTGCCAGCAGTGCCGCGACAGGGGCCAGCGGGAGGTCCTACGAGCAGTACGTC. Amino acid sequence: CASSAATGASGRSYEQYV.

This clone was detected once. This sequence joins TRBV6-5 and TRBJ2-3; 10 bases are shared with TRBD1. Germline-derived CDR1 and CDR2 are MNHEY and SVGAGI. This CDR3 region has 14 residues. V shed 11 bases and J 4 bases; nucleotides not matched to a gene: 9. The CDR3 loop reads CASSAGTGADTQYF. Here the CDR3 DNA reads TGTGCCTCCTCAGCTGGGACAGGGGCAGATACGCAGTATTTT.

This clone showed up just a few times. This chain uses TRBV2 with TRBJ2-7, with D possibly matching TRBD1 (5 bases). V gave up 5 bases and J gave up 6 bases, with 11 bases separating them. This CDR3 spans 12 amino acids. Germline V gene lookup returns CDR1 SNHLY and CDR2 FYNNEI. The DNA for the CDR3 is TGTGCCAGCAGTCTCACAGGTGTCGAGCAGTACTTC. This translates into CASSLTGVEQYF.

The V gene is TRBV4-3, the J gene TRBJ2-4; D might be TRBD2 (6 bases). The CDR3 has 13 residues. Germline values: CDR1 LGHNA, CDR2 YSLEER. Trimming pared 1 base from V and 10 bases from J, leaving 11 bases between. CDR3 loop: CASSQGLDGIQYF. The DNA of the CDR3 is TGCGCCAGCAGCCAAGGACTAGATGGAATTCAGTACTTC.